This T cell receptor beta chain came from a study of blood T cell repertoires in COVID-19. Study details: The study drew acute and convalescent COVID-19 samples from the United States, Italy and Spain. Sources were T cells, B-cell-depleted T cells, or PBMCs; the material itself was cDNA or gDNA.

CDR1 is SGHAT and CDR2 is FQNNGV in the germline V gene. The J segment lost 1 base and the V segment lost 6 bases, leaving 16 bases of the junction unmatched. The CDR3 extends over 19 amino acids. As handled by the study authors: Amplification of reference gene primers provided the estimated nucleated cell counts. Sequencing used immunoSEQ multiplex PCR; TCRdb keeps in-frame clones, though not all of them. That table gives V, J and clone size, and the DNA gave D and trimming. This sample has roughly 250,000 clones, with approximately 91% found just once. The age range of participants was 18 to 89 years, with residence in 20 to 25 US areas.

The specimen sequenced was PBMCs or T cells enriched from blood (not recorded which). This TCR was recovered from a woman aged 40 to 50 with acute COVID-19. This chain connects TRBV11-2 to TRBJ2-2; 8 nucleotides agree with TRBD2. CDR3 protein: CASRIGSAGGLLNTGELFF. The CDR3 coding sequence is TGTGCCAGCAGAATAGGATCCGCGGGAGGTCTTTTGAACACCGGGGAGCTGTTTTTT.